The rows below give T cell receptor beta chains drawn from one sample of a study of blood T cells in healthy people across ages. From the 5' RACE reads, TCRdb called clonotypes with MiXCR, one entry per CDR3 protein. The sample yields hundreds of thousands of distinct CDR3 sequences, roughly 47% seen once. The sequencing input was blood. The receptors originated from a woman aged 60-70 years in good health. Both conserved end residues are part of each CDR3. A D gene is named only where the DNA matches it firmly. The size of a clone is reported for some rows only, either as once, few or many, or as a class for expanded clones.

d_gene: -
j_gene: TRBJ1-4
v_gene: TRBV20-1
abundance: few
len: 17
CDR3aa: CSARVVLQGPTNEKLFF
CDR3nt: TGCAGTGCTAGAGTCGTGCTACAGGGCCCAACTAATGAAAAACTGTTTTTT

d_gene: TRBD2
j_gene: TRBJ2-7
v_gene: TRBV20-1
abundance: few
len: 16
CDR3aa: CSASRLAGGSQGEQYF
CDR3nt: TGCAGTGCAAGCCGACTAGCGGGAGGGAGTCAGGGCGAGCAGTACTTC

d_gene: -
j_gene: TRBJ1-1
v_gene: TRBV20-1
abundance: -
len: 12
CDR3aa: CSATRGGPEAFF
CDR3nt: TGCAGTGCTACTAGGGGGGGCCCTGAAGCTTTCTTT

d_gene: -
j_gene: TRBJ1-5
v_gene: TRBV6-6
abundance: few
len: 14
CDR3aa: CASSTSEGNQPQHF
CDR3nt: TGTGCCAGCAGTACCTCCGAGGGGAATCAGCCCCAGCATTTT

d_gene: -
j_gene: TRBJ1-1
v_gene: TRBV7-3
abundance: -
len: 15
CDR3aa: CASSLMAAMNTEAFF
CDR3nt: TGTGCCAGCAGCTTAATGGCAGCCATGAACACTGAAGCTTTCTTT

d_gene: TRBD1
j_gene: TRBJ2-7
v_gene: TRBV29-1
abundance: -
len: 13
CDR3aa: CSAGTGVAYEQYF
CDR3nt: TGCAGCGCCGGGACAGGGGTGGCCTACGAGCAGTACTTC

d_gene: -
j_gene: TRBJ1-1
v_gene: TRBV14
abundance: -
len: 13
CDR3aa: CASSQEVPTGAFF
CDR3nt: TGTGCCAGCAGCCAAGAAGTTCCGACGGGGGCTTTCTTT

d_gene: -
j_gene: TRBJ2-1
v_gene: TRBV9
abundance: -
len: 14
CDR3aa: CASSAGGGRADQFF
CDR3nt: TGTGCCAGCAGCGCAGGGGGGGGCAGGGCAGACCAGTTCTTC

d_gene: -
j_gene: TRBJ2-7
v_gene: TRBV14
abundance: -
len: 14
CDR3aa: CASSLRGGSYEQYF
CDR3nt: TGTGCCAGCAGTCTCAGGGGGGGCTCCTACGAGCAGTACTTC

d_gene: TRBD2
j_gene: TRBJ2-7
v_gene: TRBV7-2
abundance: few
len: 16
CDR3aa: CASSSRTSGSTYEQYF
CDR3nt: TGTGCCAGCAGCTCTCGGACTAGCGGTTCAACCTACGAGCAGTACTTC

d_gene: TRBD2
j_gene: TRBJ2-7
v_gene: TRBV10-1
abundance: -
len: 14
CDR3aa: CASSEDQGGYEQYF
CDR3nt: TGCGCCAGCAGTGAGGACCAGGGAGGGTACGAGCAGTACTTC

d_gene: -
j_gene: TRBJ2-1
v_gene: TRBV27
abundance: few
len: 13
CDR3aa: CASSGARSYEQFF
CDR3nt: TGTGCCAGCAGTGGGGCGCGGTCCTATGAGCAGTTCTTC

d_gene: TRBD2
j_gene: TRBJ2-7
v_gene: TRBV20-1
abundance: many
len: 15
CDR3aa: CSAHPSPGGPYEQYF
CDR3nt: TGCAGTGCCCATCCGAGCCCGGGAGGCCCTTACGAGCAGTACTTC

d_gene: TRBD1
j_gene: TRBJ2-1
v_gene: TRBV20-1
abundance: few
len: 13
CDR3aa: CSAEDRVPGEQFF
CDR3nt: TGCAGTGCTGAGGACAGGGTACCTGGTGAGCAGTTCTTC

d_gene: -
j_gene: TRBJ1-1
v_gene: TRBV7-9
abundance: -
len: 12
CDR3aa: CASSTGTREAFF
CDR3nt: TGTGCCAGCAGCACCGGGACACGTGAAGCTTTCTTT

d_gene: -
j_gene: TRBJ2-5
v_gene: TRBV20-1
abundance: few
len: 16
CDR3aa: CSARDGGAGRGETQYF
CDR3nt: TGCAGTGCTAGAGATGGTGGGGCTGGGCGCGGTGAGACCCAGTACTTC

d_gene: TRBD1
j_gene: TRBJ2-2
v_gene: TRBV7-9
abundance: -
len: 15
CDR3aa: CASNAADRGSGELFF
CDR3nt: TGTGCCAGCAACGCTGCGGACAGGGGATCCGGGGAGCTGTTTTTT

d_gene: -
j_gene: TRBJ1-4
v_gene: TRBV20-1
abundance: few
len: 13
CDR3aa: CSARDWEGEKLFF
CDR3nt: TGCAGTGCTAGGGACTGGGAGGGTGAAAAACTGTTTTTT

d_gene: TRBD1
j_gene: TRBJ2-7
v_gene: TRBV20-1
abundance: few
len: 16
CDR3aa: CSARASIGWTGGEQYF
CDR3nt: TGCAGTGCTAGGGCATCCATAGGATGGACAGGGGGGGAGCAGTACTTC

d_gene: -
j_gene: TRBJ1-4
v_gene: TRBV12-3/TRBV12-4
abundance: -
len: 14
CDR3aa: CASSLGRQGEKLFF
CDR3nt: TGTGCCAGCAGTTTAGGGAGGCAGGGAGAGAAACTGTTTTTT

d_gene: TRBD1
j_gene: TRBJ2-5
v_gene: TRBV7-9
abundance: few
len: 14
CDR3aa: CASSQRQGGETQYF
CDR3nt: TGTGCCAGCAGCCAGCGACAGGGTGGGGAGACCCAGTACTTC

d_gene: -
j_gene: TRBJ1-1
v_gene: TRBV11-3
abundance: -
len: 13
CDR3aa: CASSLDLQAEAFF
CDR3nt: TGTGCCAGCAGCTTAGATCTGCAGGCTGAAGCTTTCTTT

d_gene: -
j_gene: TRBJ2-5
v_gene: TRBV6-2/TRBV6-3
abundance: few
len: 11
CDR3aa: CASSPLGAQYF
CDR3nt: TGTGCCAGCAGTCCACTCGGGGCCCAGTACTTC

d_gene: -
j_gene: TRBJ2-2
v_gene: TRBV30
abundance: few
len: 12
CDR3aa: CAWSAQTGELFF
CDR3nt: TGTGCCTGGAGTGCCCAGACCGGGGAGCTGTTTTTT

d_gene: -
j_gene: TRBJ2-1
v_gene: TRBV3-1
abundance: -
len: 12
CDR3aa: CASRKTEGEQFF
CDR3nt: TGTGCCAGCAGAAAGACAGAGGGGGAGCAGTTCTTC

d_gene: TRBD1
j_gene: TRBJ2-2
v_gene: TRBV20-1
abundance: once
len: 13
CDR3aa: CSAPDRGDGELFF
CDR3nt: TGCAGTGCGCCGGACAGGGGAGACGGGGAGCTGTTTTTT

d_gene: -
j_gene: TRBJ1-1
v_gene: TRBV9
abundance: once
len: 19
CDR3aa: CASSDRPRDTRFQNTEAFF
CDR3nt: TGTGCCAGCAGCGACCGACCGAGGGACACCCGGTTTCAGAACACTGAAGCTTTCTTT

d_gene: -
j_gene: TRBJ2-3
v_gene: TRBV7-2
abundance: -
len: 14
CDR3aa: CASSRNGGADTQYF
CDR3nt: TGTGCCAGCAGCAGGAACGGGGGCGCAGATACGCAGTATTTT

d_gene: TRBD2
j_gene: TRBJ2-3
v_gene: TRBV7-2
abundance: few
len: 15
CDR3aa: CASSLGGGASDTQYF
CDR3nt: TGTGCCAGCAGCTTAGGCGGGGGGGCCTCTGATACGCAGTATTTT

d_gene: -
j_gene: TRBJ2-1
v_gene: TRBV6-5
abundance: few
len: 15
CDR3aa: CASRAGPTLVNEQFF
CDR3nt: TGTGCCAGCAGAGCCGGGCCTACCCTCGTCAATGAGCAGTTCTTC

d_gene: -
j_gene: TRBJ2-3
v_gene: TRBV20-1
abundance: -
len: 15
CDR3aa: CSASWDTLSTDTQYF
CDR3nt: TGCAGTGCTAGCTGGGACACCCTGAGCACAGATACGCAGTATTTT

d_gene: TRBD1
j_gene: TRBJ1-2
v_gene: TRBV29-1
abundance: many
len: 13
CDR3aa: CSVLADRESGYTF
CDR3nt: TGCAGCGTCCTAGCGGACAGGGAGAGTGGCTACACCTTC

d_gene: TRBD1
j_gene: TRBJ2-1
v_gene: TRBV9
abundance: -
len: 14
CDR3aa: CASSARQGANEQFF
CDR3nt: TGTGCCAGCAGCGCTCGACAGGGGGCAAATGAGCAGTTCTTC

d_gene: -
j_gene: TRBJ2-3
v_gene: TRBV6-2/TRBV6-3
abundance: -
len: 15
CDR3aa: CASSYWDSSTDTQYF
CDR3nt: TGTGCCAGCAGTTACTGGGATTCCTCCACAGATACGCAGTATTTT

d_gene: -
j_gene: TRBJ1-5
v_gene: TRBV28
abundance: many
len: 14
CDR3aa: CASILAGSNQPQHF
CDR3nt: TGTGCCAGCATTCTAGCGGGGAGCAATCAGCCCCAGCATTTT

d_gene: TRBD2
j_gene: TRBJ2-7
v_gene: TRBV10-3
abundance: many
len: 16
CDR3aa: CAISTAGTSGTYEQYF
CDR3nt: TGTGCCATCAGTACCGCCGGGACTAGCGGGACCTACGAGCAGTACTTC

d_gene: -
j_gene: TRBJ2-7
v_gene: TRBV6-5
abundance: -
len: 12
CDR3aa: CASSSAVYEQYF
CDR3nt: TGTGCCAGCAGTTCAGCGGTCTACGAGCAGTACTTC

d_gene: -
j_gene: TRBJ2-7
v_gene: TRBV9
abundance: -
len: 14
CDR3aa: CASSVASGSYEQYF
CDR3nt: TGTGCCAGCAGCGTAGCCTCGGGCTCCTACGAGCAGTACTTC

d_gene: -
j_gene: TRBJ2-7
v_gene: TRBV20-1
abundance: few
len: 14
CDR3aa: CSARAPPLSYEQYF
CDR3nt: TGCAGTGCTAGGGCCCCCCCTCTTTCCTACGAGCAGTACTTC

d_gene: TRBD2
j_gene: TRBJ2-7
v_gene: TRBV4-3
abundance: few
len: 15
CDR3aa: CASSFRLAGAYEQYF
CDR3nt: TGCGCCAGCAGCTTCCGACTAGCGGGAGCCTACGAGCAGTACTTC

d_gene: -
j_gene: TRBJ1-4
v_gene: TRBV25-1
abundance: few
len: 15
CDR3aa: CASSDFRGAAEKLFF
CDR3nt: TGTGCCAGCAGTGATTTTAGGGGGGCGGCGGAAAAACTGTTTTTT

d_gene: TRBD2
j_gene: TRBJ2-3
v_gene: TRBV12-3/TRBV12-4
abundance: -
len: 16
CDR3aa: CASSAIERGAGDTQYF
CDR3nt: TGTGCCAGCAGTGCAATCGAGCGGGGGGCGGGGGATACGCAGTATTTT

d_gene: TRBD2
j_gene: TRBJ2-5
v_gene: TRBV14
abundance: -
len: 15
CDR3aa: CASSQSTSGRLVQYF
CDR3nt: TGTGCCAGCAGCCAATCGACTAGCGGGAGGCTCGTGCAGTACTTC

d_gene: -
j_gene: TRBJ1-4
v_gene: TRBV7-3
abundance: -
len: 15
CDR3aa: CASSLTAGENEKLFF
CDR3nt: TGTGCCAGCAGCTTAACTGCCGGGGAAAATGAAAAACTGTTTTTT

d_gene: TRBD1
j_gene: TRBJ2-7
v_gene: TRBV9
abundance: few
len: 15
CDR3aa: CASSPRDRALYEQYF
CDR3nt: TGTGCCAGCAGCCCCCGGGACAGGGCCCTGTACGAGCAGTACTTC